This paragraph covers one T cell receptor (beta chain) sequence. Its specificity is not known. The treatment: 10-day PBMC culture with coronavirus spike peptide pools or control peptides (ViraFEST assay). Once peptide pools had expanded antigen-specific T cells, ViraFEST sequenced TCRs. March to December 2020 was the span of positive PCR dates, which predated US Alpha, Beta and Delta variants. This CDR3 has 14 residues. V trimming: 2 bases; J trimming: 6 bases; junction bases outside the gene matches: 1. The germline V gene encodes CDR1 MNHNS and CDR2 SASEGT. The data belong to a study of vaccination and CD4 T cells after COVID-19. Study background: Nasal swab PCR had detected SARS-CoV-2 in convalescent patients, 9 or 10 mild and one severe.

The Oncomine TCR Beta short-read assay sequenced DNA from cultured CD4+ T cells. Genomic DNA was drawn out of CD4+ T cells grown in culture. TCRdb reanalysed the PCR reads using MiXCR and keeps one entry per CDR3 protein. This sample carries fewer than 10,000 distinct CDR3 sequences, about three fifths of them seen once, and the ten largest clones take 34%. The sequence derives from a human donor who had recovered from COVID-19. The rearrangement links TRBV6-1 to TRBJ2-2; 9 nucleotides match TRBD1. Sequenced input: CD4+ T cells from blood, cultured in vitro. The CDR3 DNA reads TGTGCCAGCAGTGAAAGGGACAGGGCCGGGGAGCTGTTTTTT. It translates to CASSERDRAGELFF.